These 19 T cell receptor beta chains share one sample of origin, sequenced in a study of T cells in localized non-small cell lung cancer. Assay used: immunoSEQ multiplex PCR; TCRdb lists only in-frame clones, some missing. The profile shows tens of thousands of clones, over 80% of them singletons. Specimen: peripheral blood mononuclear cells, collected before any cancer treatment. These receptors were taken from a man aged 35-69 years with stage III lung adenocarcinoma.

This chain connects TRBV7-2 to TRBJ1-6; weak D call: TRBD1 (6 bases). CDR1 and CDR2 from the germline V gene are SGHTA and FQGNSA. CDR3 length equals 12 residues. Trimming took 3 bases from V and 17 from J, leaving 14 bases between them. The CDR3 DNA is TGTGCCAGCAGCTTTGGGGGGCCCCCGTTCCACTTT. As protein: CASSFGGPPFHF. Full variable domain (missing parts from reference TRBV7-2 and TRBJ1-6): GAGVSQSPSNKVTEKGKDVELRCDPISGHTALYWYRQSLGQGLEFLIYFQGNSAPDKSGLPSDRFSAERTGGSVSTLTIQRTQQEDSAVYLCASSFGGPPFHFGNGTRLTVT.

The chain is built from TRBV12-5 and TRBJ1-5; 9 bases align to TRBD1. V lost 3 bases to trimming and J lost 6 bases; unmatched junction nucleotides: 3. The germline V gene has CDR1 LGHNT and CDR2 FRNRAP. The CDR3 has 14 residues. This CDR3 is CASGFGQGIQPQHF. The CDR3 DNA reads TGTGCTAGTGGTTTCGGACAGGGGATTCAGCCCCAGCATTTT.

The rearrangement links TRBV5-1 to TRBJ2-1; 8 bases agree with TRBD1. The CDR3 runs 15 residues. Germline V gene lookup returns CDR1 SGHRS and CDR2 YFSETQ. Germline trimming cut 4 bases from V and 2 bases from J; bases unmatched to any gene: 5. The CDR3 nucleotides read TGCGCCAGCAGCATCCGGGACAGGACCTACAATGAGCAGTTCTTC. Translation gives CASSIRDRTYNEQFF.

The J gene is TRBJ2-5, the V gene TRBV5-1, with 7 nucleotides matching TRBD1. CDR1 is SGHRS, CDR2 YFSETQ, per germline. CDR3 length: 13 residues. V shed 1 base and J 5 bases; nucleotides not matched to a gene: 2. CDR3 nucleotides: TGCGCCAGCAGCTTGCAGGGGGAGGAGACCCAGTACTTC. Protein sequence: CASSLQGEETQYF.

The chain has TRBV18 and TRBJ2-7, with a tentative D call TRBD2 (5 bases). The germline V and J ends were trimmed by 4 bases and 6 bases, with 13 bases remaining between them. The CDR3 sequence is 13 residues long. Germline V gene lookup returns CDR1 KGHSH and CDR2 LQKENI. The CDR3 DNA is TGTGCCAGCTCACAAGGACCTGCGGGCGAGCAGTACTTC. This codes for CASSQGPAGEQYF.

The chain recombines TRBV5-1 with TRBJ2-3; 8 bases align to TRBD2. Unmatched junction bases numbered 4, after V lost 0 bases and J lost 4 bases. CDR1 is SGHRS, CDR2 YFSETQ, per germline. The CDR3 totals 15 residues. The DNA of the CDR3 is TGCGCCAGCAGCTTGGCGGCGGGGGGAGCAGATACGCAGTATTTT. This encodes CASSLAAGGADTQYF.

The chain links TRBV4-2 to TRBJ2-3; no definite D call. Trimming cost V 0 bases and J 8 bases, with 6 bases left between them. In germline, CDR1 is LGHNA, CDR2 YNFKEQ. CDR3 length equals 12 residues. The CDR3 reads CASSQEGPTQYF. The CDR3 nucleotides are TGTGCCAGCAGCCAAGAGGGCCCTACGCAGTATTTT.

This chain links TRBV5-6 with TRBJ2-1; no clear D gene. Trimming stripped 2 bases from V and 0 bases from J, with 9 bases between. This CDR3 comprises 15 residues. Germline V gives CDR1 SGHDT, CDR2 YYEEEE. The CDR3 DNA sequence: TGTGCCAGCAGCTTTATGACAAGCTCCTACAATGAGCAGTTCTTC. It encodes CASSFMTSSYNEQFF. The variable domain in full, completed from reference TRBV5-6 and TRBJ2-1, reads DAGVTQSPTHLIKTRGQQVTLRCSPKSGHDTVSWYQQALGQGPQFIFQYYEEEERQRGNFPDRFSGHQFPNYSSELNVNALLLGDSALYLCASSFMTSSYNEQFFGPGTRLTVL.

This chain links TRBV15 with TRBJ2-1; weak D call: TRBD2 (5 bases). Looked up from germline, CDR1 is LNHNV and CDR2 is YYDKDF (reference sequence). The CDR3 has 14 residues. V shed 1 base and J shed 3 bases, with 7 bases lying between them. The CDR3 spells CATSRGGGYNEQFF. CDR3 sequence (DNA): TGTGCCACCAGCAGAGGAGGAGGCTACAATGAGCAGTTCTTC.

This chain uses TRBV7-9 with TRBJ2-5; 7 bases are a match to TRBD1. V was pared by 6 bases and J by 5 bases, with 3 bases of the junction left unmatched. The CDR3 extends over 12 amino acids. CDR1 is SEHNR, CDR2 FQNEAQ, per germline (reference sequence). In DNA form, the CDR3 reads TGTGCCAGCAGGACAGGGTTGGAGACCCAGTACTTC. Protein product: CASRTGLETQYF. The variable domain in full, completed from reference TRBV7-9 and TRBJ2-5, reads DTGVSQNPRHKITKRGQNVTFRCDPISEHNRLYWYRQTLGQGPEFLTYFQNEAQLEKSRLLSDRFSAERPKGSFSTLEIQRTEQGDSAMYLCASRTGLETQYFGPGTRLLVL.

This clone was recorded only once. The chain employs TRBV2 and TRBJ2-1; 14 bases fit TRBD2. Trimming at V came to 9 bases and at J to 7 bases, leaving 8 bases not matched to a gene. Germline assignment: CDR1 SNHLY and CDR2 FYNNEI. The CDR3 totals 15 residues. The CDR3 is CARSGTSGSRNEQFF. For the CDR3, the DNA is TGTGCCAGATCCGGGACTAGCGGGAGTAGGAATGAGCAGTTCTTC.

In the case of this clone: Other DNA sequences in this specimen translate into the identical CDR3. The V and J genes are TRBV9 and TRBJ2-7, with 9 bases matching TRBD2. The CDR3 is 14 amino acids. Trimming took 0 bases from V and 3 from J; bases not matched to a gene: 1. CDR1 is SGDLS and CDR2 is YYNGEE in the germline V gene. The CDR3 nucleotides read TGTGCCAGCAGCGTAGCTAGCGGGAACTACGAGCAGTACTTC. Translated, it gives CASSVASGNYEQYF.

The chain links TRBV6-4 to TRBJ1-5, with D unclear. Trimming removed 6 bases from V and 2 bases from J, with 8 bases in between. From germline, CDR1 is MRHNA and CDR2 SNTAGT. CDR3 size: 13 residues. The CDR3, as DNA: TGTGCCAGCAGCCTGCGGTGCAATCAGCCCCAGCATTTT. This gives the protein CASSLRCNQPQHF.

The V call is TRBV18, the J call TRBJ1-2; no definite D call. Trimming shortened V by 2 bases and J by 8 bases, and 12 bases separated the two germline ends. The CDR3 covers 13 residues. Germline CDR1 KGHSH, CDR2 LQKENI. The CDR3 sequence is CASSPIRAEGYTF. The CDR3 DNA reads as TGTGCCAGCTCACCAATTAGGGCCGAGGGCTACACCTTC. Drawing the rest from reference TRBV18 and TRBJ1-2, the complete variable domain is NAGVMQNPRHLVRRRGQEARLRCSPMKGHSHVYWYRQLPEEGLKFMVYLQKENIIDESGMPKERFSAEFPKEGPSILRIQQVVRGDSAAYFCASSPIRAEGYTFGSGTRLTVV.

The chain employs TRBV6-6 and TRBJ2-3, with D tentatively TRBD2 (6 bases). Germline V gene sequence: CDR1 MNHNY, CDR2 SVGAGI (reference sequence). The CDR3 runs to 13 residues. V shed 8 bases and J shed 0 bases, with 9 bases lying between them. Here the CDR3 reads CASGSGSTDTQYF. The CDR3 DNA reads TGTGCCAGCGGAAGCGGGAGCACAGATACGCAGTATTTT.

V gene TRBV15 combines with J gene TRBJ2-5; D gene unclear. V was shortened by 0 bases and J by 4 bases, with 12 bases between the two germline ends. This CDR3 region has 15 residues. Germline CDR1 LNHNV, CDR2 YYDKDF (reference sequence). CDR3: CATSRDLGRLETQYF. CDR3 sequence (DNA): TGTGCCACCAGCAGAGATCTAGGCAGGTTAGAGACCCAGTACTTC.

V usage is TRBV29-1 and J usage is TRBJ1-2; TRBD1 is a possible D gene (6 bases). The CDR3 spans 11 residues. CDR1 is SQVTM and CDR2 is ANQGSEA in the germline V gene. Trimming took 7 bases from V and 4 from J, leaving 10 bases between them. DNA for the CDR3: TGCAGCGCGAGGACAGCCTATGGCTACACCTTC. Translating it yields CSARTAYGYTF.

The chain recombines TRBV4-1 with TRBJ1-1, with 9 bases matching TRBD1. V was clipped by 4 bases and J by 5 bases; unmatched bases: 5. The CDR3 is 14 residues long. Germline V gene data show CDR1 as MGHRA and CDR2 as YSYEKL. The CDR3 sequence: CASSPDRGWTEAFF. CDR3 DNA sequence: TGCGCCAGCAGCCCGGACAGGGGATGGACTGAAGCTTTCTTT.

A few counts support this clone. This sequence joins TRBV5-8 and TRBJ1-5; maybe TRBD1 (5 bases). This CDR3 comprises 15 residues. Germline values: CDR1 SGHTS, CDR2 YDEGEE. Deletions cut 5 bases from V and 5 bases from J, with 17 bases between. CDR3 nucleotides: TGTGCCAGCAGTGCCGGGGACCGTATGTATCAGCCCCAGCATTTT. This encodes CASSAGDRMYQPQHF. Full variable domain (rest looked up from reference TRBV5-8 and TRBJ1-5): EAGVTQSPTHLIKTRGQQATLRCSPISGHTSVYWYQQALGLGLQFLLWYDEGEERNRGNFPPRFSGRQFPNYSSELNVNALELEDSALYLCASSAGDRMYQPQHFGDGTRLSIL.